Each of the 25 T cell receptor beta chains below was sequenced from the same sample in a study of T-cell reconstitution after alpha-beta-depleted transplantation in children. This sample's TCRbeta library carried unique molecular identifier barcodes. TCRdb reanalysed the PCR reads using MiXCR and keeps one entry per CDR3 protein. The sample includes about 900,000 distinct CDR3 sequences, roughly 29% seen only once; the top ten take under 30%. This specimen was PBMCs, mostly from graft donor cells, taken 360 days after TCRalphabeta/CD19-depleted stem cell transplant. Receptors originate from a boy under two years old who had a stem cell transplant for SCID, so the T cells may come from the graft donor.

CDR3 amino acids: CSADRGEETQYF. The CDR3 coding sequence is TGCAGTGCGGATCGGGGCGAAGAGACCCAGTACTTC. J is TRBJ2-5 and V is TRBV20-1, with D perhaps given as TRBD1 or TRBD2 (5 bases each). The CDR3 consists of 12 residues. The V end was cut by 6 bases, the J end by 3 bases, with 11 bases between. Germline V lookup: CDR1 DFQATT, CDR2 SNEGSKA (reference sequence).

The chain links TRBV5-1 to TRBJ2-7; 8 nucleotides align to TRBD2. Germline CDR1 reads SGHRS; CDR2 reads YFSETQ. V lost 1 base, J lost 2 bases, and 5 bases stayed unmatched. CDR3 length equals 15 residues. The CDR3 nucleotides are TGCGCCAGCAGCTTGTCGGGGGGGTTCACCTACGAGCAGTACTTC. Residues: CASSLSGGFTYEQYF. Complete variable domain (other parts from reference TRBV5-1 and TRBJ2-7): KAGVTQTPRYLIKTRGQQVTLSCSPISGHRSVSWYQQTPGQGLQFLFEYFSETQRNKGNFPGRFSGRQFSNSRSEMNVSTLELGDSALYLCASSLSGGFTYEQYFGPGTRLTVT.

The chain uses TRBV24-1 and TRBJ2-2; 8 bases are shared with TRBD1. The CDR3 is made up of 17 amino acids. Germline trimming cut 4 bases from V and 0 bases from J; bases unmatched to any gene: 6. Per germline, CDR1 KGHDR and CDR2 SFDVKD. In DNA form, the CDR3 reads TGTGCCACCAGTGACTGGGCACAGGGGGCGAACACCGGGGAGCTGTTTTTT. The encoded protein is CATSDWAQGANTGELFF.

Here the CDR3 DNA reads TGCAGCGTTGAAGGCCATCGGACGAACACTGAAGCTTTCTTT. Its translation: CSVEGHRTNTEAFF. This chain joins TRBV29-1 and TRBJ1-1; no clear D. CDR1 and CDR2 (germline): SQVTM, ANQGSEA. The CDR3 length is 14 residues. V was cut by 1 base and J by 1 base, with 10 bases left in between.

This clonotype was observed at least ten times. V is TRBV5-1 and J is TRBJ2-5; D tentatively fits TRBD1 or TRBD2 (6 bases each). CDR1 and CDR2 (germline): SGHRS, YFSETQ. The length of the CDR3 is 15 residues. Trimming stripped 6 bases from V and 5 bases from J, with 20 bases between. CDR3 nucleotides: TGCGCCAGCAACCAGCCGGGGGCGAGTAGGGAGACCCAGTACTTC. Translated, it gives CASNQPGASRETQYF.

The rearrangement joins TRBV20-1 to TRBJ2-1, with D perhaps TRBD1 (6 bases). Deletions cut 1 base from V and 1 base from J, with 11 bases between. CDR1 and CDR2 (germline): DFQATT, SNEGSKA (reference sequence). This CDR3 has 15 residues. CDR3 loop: CSARGGPFSYNEQFF. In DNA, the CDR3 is TGCAGTGCTAGAGGGGGGCCGTTTTCCTACAATGAGCAGTTCTTC.

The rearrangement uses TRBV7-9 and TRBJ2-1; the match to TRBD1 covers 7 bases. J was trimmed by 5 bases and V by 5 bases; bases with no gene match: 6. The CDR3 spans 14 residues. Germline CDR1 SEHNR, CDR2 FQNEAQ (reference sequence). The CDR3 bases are TGTGCCAGCAGCCCGAGGGACAGCCACAATGAGCAGTTCTTC. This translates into CASSPRDSHNEQFF.

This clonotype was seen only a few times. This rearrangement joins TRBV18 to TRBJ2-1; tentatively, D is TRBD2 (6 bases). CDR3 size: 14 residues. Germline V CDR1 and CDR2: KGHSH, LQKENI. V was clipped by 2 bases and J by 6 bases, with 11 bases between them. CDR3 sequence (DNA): TGTGCCAGCTCACCAAGGAGGGTCACCAATGAGCAGTTCTTC. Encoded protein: CASSPRRVTNEQFF.

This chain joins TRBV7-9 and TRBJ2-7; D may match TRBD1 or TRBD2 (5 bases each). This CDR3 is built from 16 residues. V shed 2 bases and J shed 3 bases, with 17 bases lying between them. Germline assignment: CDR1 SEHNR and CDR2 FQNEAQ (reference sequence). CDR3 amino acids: CASSLTGTPGSYEQYF. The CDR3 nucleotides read TGTGCCAGCAGCTTAACCGGGACCCCTGGCAGCTACGAGCAGTACTTC.

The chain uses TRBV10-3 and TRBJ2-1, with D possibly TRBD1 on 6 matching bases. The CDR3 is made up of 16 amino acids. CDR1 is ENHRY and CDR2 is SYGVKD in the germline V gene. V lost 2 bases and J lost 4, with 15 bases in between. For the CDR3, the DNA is TGTGCCATCAGTGAGATGGGGACACCCCAATACAATGAGCAGTTCTTC. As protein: CAISEMGTPQYNEQFF.

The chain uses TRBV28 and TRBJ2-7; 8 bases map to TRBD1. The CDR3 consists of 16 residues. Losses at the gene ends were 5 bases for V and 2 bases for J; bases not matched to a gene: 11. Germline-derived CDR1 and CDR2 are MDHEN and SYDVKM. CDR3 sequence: CASSTRDRPLAYEQYF. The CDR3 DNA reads TGTGCCAGCAGTACCCGGGACAGGCCCCTTGCCTACGAGCAGTACTTC. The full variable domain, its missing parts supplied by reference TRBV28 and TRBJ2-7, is DVKVTQSSRYLVKRTGEKVFLECVQDMDHENMFWYRQDPGLGLRLIYFSYDVKMKEKGDIPEGYSVSREKKERFSLILESASTNQTSMYLCASSTRDRPLAYEQYFGPGTRLTVT.

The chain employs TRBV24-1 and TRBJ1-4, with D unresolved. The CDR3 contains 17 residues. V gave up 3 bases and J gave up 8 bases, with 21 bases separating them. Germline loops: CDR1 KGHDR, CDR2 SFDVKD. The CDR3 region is CATSDDNQHLCNEKLFF. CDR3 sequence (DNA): TGTGCCACCAGTGATGACAACCAACATCTATGTAACGAAAAACTGTTTTTT.

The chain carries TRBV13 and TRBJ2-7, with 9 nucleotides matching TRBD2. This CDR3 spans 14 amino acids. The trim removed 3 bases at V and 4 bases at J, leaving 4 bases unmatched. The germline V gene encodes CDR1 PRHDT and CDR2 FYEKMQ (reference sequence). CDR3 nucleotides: TGTGCCAGCAGCTTGGAAGCGGGGGGATACGAGCAGTACTTC. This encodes CASSLEAGGYEQYF. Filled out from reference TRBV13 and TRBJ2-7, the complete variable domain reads AAGVIQSPRHLIKEKRETATLKCYPIPRHDTVYWYQQGPGQDPQFLISFYEKMQSDKGSIPDRFSAQQFSDYHSELNMSSLELGDSALYFCASSLEAGGYEQYFGPGTRLTVT.

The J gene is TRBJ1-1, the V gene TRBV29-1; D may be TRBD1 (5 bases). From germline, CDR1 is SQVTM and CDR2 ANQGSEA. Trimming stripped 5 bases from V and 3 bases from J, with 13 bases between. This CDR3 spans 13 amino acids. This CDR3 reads CSVRGVLYTEAFF. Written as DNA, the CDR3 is TGCAGCGTTCGGGGGGTTCTTTACACTGAAGCTTTCTTT.

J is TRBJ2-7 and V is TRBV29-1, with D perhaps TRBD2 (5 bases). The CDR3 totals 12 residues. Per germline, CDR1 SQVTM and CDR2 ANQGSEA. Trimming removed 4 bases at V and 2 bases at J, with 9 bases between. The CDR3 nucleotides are TGCAGCGTTGTGGGGAGACCCTACGAGCAGTACTTC. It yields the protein CSVVGRPYEQYF.

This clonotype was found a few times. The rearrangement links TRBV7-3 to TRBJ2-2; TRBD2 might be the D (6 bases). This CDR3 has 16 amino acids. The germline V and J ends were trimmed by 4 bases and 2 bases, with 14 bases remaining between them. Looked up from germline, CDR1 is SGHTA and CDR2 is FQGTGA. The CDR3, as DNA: TGTGCCAGCAGCTCCTCCGGGACTCTCAACACCGGGGAGCTGTTTTTT. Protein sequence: CASSSSGTLNTGELFF.

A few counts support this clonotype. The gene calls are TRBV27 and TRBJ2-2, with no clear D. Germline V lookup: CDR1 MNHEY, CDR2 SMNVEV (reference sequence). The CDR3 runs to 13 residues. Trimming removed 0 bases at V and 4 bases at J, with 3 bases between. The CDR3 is CASSLSFTGELFF. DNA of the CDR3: TGTGCCAGCAGTTTATCGTTCACCGGGGAGCTGTTTTTT.

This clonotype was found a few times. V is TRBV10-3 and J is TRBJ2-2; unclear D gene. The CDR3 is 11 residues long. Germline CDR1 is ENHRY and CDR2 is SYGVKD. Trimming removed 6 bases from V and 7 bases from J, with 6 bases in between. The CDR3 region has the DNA TGTGCCATCAGAAAAAGCGGGGAGCTGTTTTTT. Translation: CAIRKSGELFF.

The CDR3 region has the DNA TGTGCCACCAAGCCCAGGACTACTAGCACAGATACGCAGTATTTT. Translated, it gives CATKPRTTSTDTQYF. The chain links TRBV2 to TRBJ2-3, with D perhaps matching TRBD2 (6 bases). Germline V CDR1 and CDR2: SNHLY, FYNNEI. There are 15 residues in the CDR3. Trimming stripped 10 bases from V and 0 bases from J, with 17 bases between.

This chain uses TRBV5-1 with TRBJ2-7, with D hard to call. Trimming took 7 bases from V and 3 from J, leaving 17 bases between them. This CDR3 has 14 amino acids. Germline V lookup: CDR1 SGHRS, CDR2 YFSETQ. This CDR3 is CASGSRGLNYEQYF. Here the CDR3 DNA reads TGCGCCAGCGGGTCGCGAGGCCTAAACTACGAGCAGTACTTC.

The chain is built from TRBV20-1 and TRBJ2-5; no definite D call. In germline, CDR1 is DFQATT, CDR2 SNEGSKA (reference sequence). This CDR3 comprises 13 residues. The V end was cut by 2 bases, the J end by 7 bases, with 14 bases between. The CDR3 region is CSARIYASMTQYF. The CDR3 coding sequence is TGCAGTGCTAGAATCTACGCCTCCATGACCCAGTACTTC.

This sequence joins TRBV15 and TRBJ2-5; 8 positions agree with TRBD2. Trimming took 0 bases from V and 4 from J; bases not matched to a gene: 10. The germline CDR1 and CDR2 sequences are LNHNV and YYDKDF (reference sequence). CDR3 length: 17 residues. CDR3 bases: TGTGCCACCAGCAGAGAACTAGCGGTCTCATTCCTAGAGACCCAGTACTTC. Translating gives CATSRELAVSFLETQYF.

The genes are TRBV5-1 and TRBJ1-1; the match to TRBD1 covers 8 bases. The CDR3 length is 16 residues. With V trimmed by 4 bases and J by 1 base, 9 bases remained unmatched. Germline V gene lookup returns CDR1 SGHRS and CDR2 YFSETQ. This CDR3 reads CASSLGQASRNTEAFF. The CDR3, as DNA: TGCGCCAGCAGCCTGGGACAGGCCTCAAGGAACACTGAAGCTTTCTTT.

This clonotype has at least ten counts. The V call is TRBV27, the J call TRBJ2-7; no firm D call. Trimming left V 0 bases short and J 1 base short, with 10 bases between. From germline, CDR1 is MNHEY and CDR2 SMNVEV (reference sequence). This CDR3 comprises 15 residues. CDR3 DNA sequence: TGTGCCAGCAGTTTATCGCTTGGGCGGTCCTACGAGCAGTACTTC. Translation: CASSLSLGRSYEQYF.

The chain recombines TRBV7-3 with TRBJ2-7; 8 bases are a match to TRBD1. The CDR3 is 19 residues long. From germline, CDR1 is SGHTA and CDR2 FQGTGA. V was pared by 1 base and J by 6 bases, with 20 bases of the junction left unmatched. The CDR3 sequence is CASSLSYRRGRTGSCEQYF. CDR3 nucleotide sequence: TGTGCCAGCAGCTTAAGCTACAGGAGGGGGCGGACAGGGAGCTGCGAGCAGTACTTC.